In this sample, the clone carrying this T cell receptor beta chain turned up a few times. Antigen: not known. Libraries were prepared by immunoSEQ multiplex PCR; TCRdb keeps only in-frame clonotypes and omits some of them. The sample has under 25,000 clones; roughly 72% are singletons. This sample was included in a study of T cells after posttransplantation cyclophosphamide. General study findings and limits: Later post-transplant blood repertoires were often dominated by donor CD8+ memory clones. Tissue-infiltrating T cells from skin or gut overlapped little with blood T cells.

The CDR3 spans 17 residues. The V gene's germline CDR1 is SGHVS and CDR2 FQNEAQ. V lost 0 bases to trimming and J lost 2 bases, with 11 bases between them. Treatment was busulfan-fludarabine conditioning, a marrow graft, and cyclophosphamide on days +3 and +4. This TCR was sampled from a young adult male patient who received an allogeneic stem cell transplant from a related donor, was CMV-positive, and had acute GVHD only. T cells may partly derive from the graft donor. Specimen: PBMCs, collected after an allogeneic stem cell transplant with post-transplant cyclophosphamide. The rearrangement links TRBV7-8 to TRBJ2-6; tentatively, D is TRBD1 (5 bases). The CDR3 nucleotides read TGTGCCAGCAGCTTAGCGCGATGGGGCACTGGGGCCAACGTCCTGACTTTC. This encodes CASSLARWGTGANVLTF. Based on the CDR3 plus reference TRBV7-8 and TRBJ2-6, the full variable domain is GAGVSQSPRYKVAKRGQDVALRCDPISGHVSLFWYQQALGQGPEFLTYFQNEAQLDKSGLPSDRFFAERPEGSVSTLKIQRTQQEDSAVYLCASSLARWGTGANVLTFGAGSRLTVL.